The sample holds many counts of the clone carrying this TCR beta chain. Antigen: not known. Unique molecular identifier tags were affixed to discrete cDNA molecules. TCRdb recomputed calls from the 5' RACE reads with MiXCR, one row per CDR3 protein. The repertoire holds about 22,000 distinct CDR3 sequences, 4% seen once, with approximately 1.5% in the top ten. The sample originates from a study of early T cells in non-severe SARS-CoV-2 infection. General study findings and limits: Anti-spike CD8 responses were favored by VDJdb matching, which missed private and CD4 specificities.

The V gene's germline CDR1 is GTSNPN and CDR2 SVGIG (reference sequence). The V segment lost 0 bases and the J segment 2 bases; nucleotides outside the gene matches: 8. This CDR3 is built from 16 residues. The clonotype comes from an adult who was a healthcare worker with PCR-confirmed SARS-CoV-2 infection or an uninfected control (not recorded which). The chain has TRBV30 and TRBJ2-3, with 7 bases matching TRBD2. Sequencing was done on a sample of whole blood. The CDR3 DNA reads TGTGCCTGGAGTGTCGCAGCGGGGACTTTCACAGATACGCAGTATTTT. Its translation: CAWSVAAGTFTDTQYF.